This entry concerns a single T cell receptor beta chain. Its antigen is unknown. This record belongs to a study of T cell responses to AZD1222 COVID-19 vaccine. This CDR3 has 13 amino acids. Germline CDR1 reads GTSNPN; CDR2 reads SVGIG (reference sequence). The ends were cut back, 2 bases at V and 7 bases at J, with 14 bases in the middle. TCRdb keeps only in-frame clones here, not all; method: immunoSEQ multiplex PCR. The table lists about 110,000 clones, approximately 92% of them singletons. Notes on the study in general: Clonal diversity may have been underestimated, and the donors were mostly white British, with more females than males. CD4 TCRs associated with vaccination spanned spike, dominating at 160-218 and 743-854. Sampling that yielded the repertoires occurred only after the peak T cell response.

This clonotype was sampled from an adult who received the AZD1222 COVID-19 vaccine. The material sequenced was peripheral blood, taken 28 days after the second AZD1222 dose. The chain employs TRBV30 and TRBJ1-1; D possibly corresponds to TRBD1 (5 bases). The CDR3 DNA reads TGTGCCTGGAGTATTACAGGCTCTAGTGAAGCTTTCTTT. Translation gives CAWSITGSSEAFF.